This is a list of T cell receptor beta chains from one sample in a study of PD-1 blockade in mismatch repair-deficient tumors. Using immunoSEQ multiplex PCR, the repertoire was profiled, and TCRdb retains in-frame clones only, with some absent. Of more than 15,000 clones listed, about 80% were seen once; the top ten hold 3% to 4%. The sequencing here drew on PBMCs, taken 4 weeks after starting pembrolizumab. These receptors came from an adult with mismatch repair-deficient cancer. Both conserved end residues are part of each CDR3. Each record gives: V gene, J gene, D gene, clone size, CDR3 DNA, CDR3 protein. A D gene is named only where the DNA matches it firmly. The size of a clone is reported for some rows only, either as once, few or many, or as a class for expanded clones.

TRBV28	TRBJ2-7	TRBD1	few	TGTGCCAGCAGTTTATTGGGGACAGGGACCAACGAGCAGTACTTC	CASSLLGTGTNEQYF
TRBV5-4	TRBJ2-7	.	few	TGTGCCAGCAGCCAGGAGTGGGCGGAGGGCGAGCAGTACTTC	CASSQEWAEGEQYF
TRBV30	TRBJ1-5	TRBD1	once	TGTGCCTGGAACCGACAGGGGACCCCTCAGCCCCAGCATTTT	CAWNRQGTPQPQHF
TRBV9	TRBJ1-1	.	.	TGTGCCAGCAGCCCCCAGAGCCGGGGGGTCACTGAAGCTTTCTTT	CASSPQSRGVTEAFF
TRBV4-1	TRBJ2-2	TRBD2	.	TGCGCCAGCAGCCATGCGATCCGGGGGACTAGCGTTAACACCGGGGAGCTGTTTTTT	CASSHAIRGTSVNTGELFF
TRBV28	TRBJ2-7	.	medium-sized	TGTGCCAGCAGTTTGGCTCTGCGGATCGCTACCTACGAGCAGTACTTC	CASSLALRIATYEQYF
TRBV27	TRBJ1-6	.	.	TGTGCCAGCAAAACTGGGCTGAATTCACCCCTCCACTTT	CASKTGLNSPLHF
TRBV27	TRBJ2-7	.	few	TGTGCCAGCAGTCTAAATCCCTTTAGCCACGAGCAGTACTTC	CASSLNPFSHEQYF
TRBV29-1	TRBJ2-7	.	.	TGCAGCGTTGAAGATCAGGATACAGGGATCTACGAGCAGTACTTC	CSVEDQDTGIYEQYF
TRBV29-1	TRBJ2-3	TRBD2	.	TGCAGCGTTCGTTCGGGAGGGCCGGTGGATACGCAGTATTTT	CSVRSGGPVDTQYF
TRBV6-6	TRBJ2-7	TRBD1	few	TGTGCCAGCAGTTCGGGACAGGGTGGATACGAGCAGTACTTC	CASSSGQGGYEQYF
TRBV30	TRBJ1-2	.	.	TGTGCCTGGAGTGTACGGGGGTATGGCTACACCTTC	CAWSVRGYGYTF
TRBV28	TRBJ2-7	TRBD2	few	TGTGCCAGCAGCCCGGCGGCTAGCGGCTCCTACGAGCAGTACTTC	CASSPAASGSYEQYF
TRBV5-1	TRBJ2-3	TRBD1	.	TGCGCCAGCAGCTTGTACCAGGGGGCGCGGACAGATACGCAGTATTTT	CASSLYQGARTDTQYF
TRBV30	TRBJ1-4	.	.	TGTGCCTGGAGCCCAGCGGGGGCAGGGGAAAAACTGTTTTTT	CAWSPAGAGEKLFF
TRBV28	TRBJ2-1	TRBD1	.	TGTGCCAGCAGTGGGAAAGGACAGGGGTACAATGAGCAGTTCTTC	CASSGKGQGYNEQFF
TRBV5-8	TRBJ1-5	TRBD1	.	TGTGCCAGCAGCTCGTCCAGGGGGAGTCAGCCCCAGCATTTT	CASSSSRGSQPQHF
TRBV18	TRBJ1-1	.	.	TGTGCCAGCTCACCAGACGCGGGAGGTGAAGCTTTCTTT	CASSPDAGGEAFF
TRBV2	TRBJ1-6	.	.	TGTGCCAGCAGTCTACAGGGAAATCAACATAATTCACCCCTCCACTTT	CASSLQGNQHNSPLHF
TRBV2	TRBJ2-2	.	.	TGTGCCAGCAGTGGTCAGGGTGGCACCGGGGAGCTGTTTTTT	CASSGQGGTGELFF
TRBV5-1	TRBJ2-5	TRBD1	.	TGCGCCAGCAGCCACGGGACAGGGGAAGAAACCCAGTACTTC	CASSHGTGEETQYF
TRBV18	TRBJ2-2	TRBD1	.	TGTGCCAGCTCACCTCTGACAGGGGGCAACACCGGGGAGCTGTTTTTT	CASSPLTGGNTGELFF
TRBV2	TRBJ2-3	TRBD2	.	TGTGCCAGCAGGGCCGGACTAGGCACGCAGTATTTT	CASRAGLGTQYF
TRBV5-1	TRBJ1-1	TRBD1	.	TGCGCCAGCAGCGGACCGGGACAGGGAATAGGTGCTTTCTTT	CASSGPGQGIGAFF
TRBV28	TRBJ1-2	.	.	TGTGCCAGCACCCATTGGGAGGGGAACTATGGCTACACCTTC	CASTHWEGNYGYTF
TRBV28	TRBJ2-4	.	.	TGTGCCAGCAGTCCAGGCCAAGCCAAAAACATTCAGTACTTC	CASSPGQAKNIQYF
TRBV9	TRBJ1-6	TRBD1	.	TGTGCCAGCAGGCGAGGGGGACAGGGGTTTTCACCCCTCCACTTT	CASRRGGQGFSPLHF
TRBV14	TRBJ2-3	.	.	TGTGCCAGCAGCCGAGGGCGGGGAGATACGCAGTATTTT	CASSRGRGDTQYF
TRBV6-5	TRBJ1-2	.	.	TGTGCCAGCAGTCCGGACAGACCAATTCACTATGGCTACACCTTC	CASSPDRPIHYGYTF
TRBV5-6	TRBJ2-1	TRBD2	.	TGTGCCAGCAGCTTGTGGCTAGCGGGGGACAATGAGCAGTTCTTC	CASSLWLAGDNEQFF
TRBV4-1	TRBJ1-4	TRBD1	.	TGCGCCAGCAGCCTCCAGTGGGGACAGGGGGGTTCGAATGAAAAACTGTTTTTT	CASSLQWGQGGSNEKLFF
TRBV5-5	TRBJ2-2	.	few	TGTGCCAGCAGCTCCATGGGCGCGAACACCGGGGAGCTGTTTTTT	CASSSMGANTGELFF
TRBV28	TRBJ1-4	.	.	TGTGCCAGCACTTTTCAGGGAAATGAAAAACTGTTTTTT	CASTFQGNEKLFF
TRBV2	TRBJ1-1	.	.	TGTGCCAGCAGGGCCGAGAGGGACACTGAAGCTTTCTTT	CASRAERDTEAFF
TRBV2	TRBJ2-1	.	.	TGTGCCAGCAGTGAAAAGGGGGACGCCTACCGGGAGCAGTTCTTC	CASSEKGDAYREQFF
TRBV9	TRBJ2-1	TRBD2	.	TGTGCCAGCACCCCGGGGGGGGGCGCGAGGACTGGCTACAATGAGCAGTTCTTC	CASTPGGGARTGYNEQFF
TRBV7-9	TRBJ2-7	TRBD1	.	TGTGCCAGCAGCTTAAGGGCAGGGGACAGTCGGGAGCAGTACTTC	CASSLRAGDSREQYF
TRBV5-1	TRBJ2-2	.	.	TGCGCCAGCAGCTTCACGACAGGCTCGAACACCGGGGAGCTGTTTTTT	CASSFTTGSNTGELFF
TRBV28	TRBJ1-4	.	once	TGTGCCAGCAGTCCAAGAGGGGAAAAACTGTTTTTT	CASSPRGEKLFF
TRBV5-1	TRBJ2-3	.	.	TGCGCCAGCAGCTTTATGGGAGCCGGAGTAGCAGATACGCAGTATTTT	CASSFMGAGVADTQYF
TRBV6-5	TRBJ2-7	TRBD2	few	TGTGCCAGCAGGGGGAGGGGCTACGAGCAGTACTTC	CASRGRGYEQYF
TRBV28	TRBJ2-1	.	.	TGTGCCAGCAGACCCACCAGCGGGCTCTCCTACAATGAGCAGTTCTTC	CASRPTSGLSYNEQFF
TRBV29-1	TRBJ1-5	TRBD1	.	TGCAGCGTTGCCGGGACAGGGGGAGATCAGCCCCAGCATTTT	CSVAGTGGDQPQHF
TRBV5-1	TRBJ2-1	.	once	TGCGCCAGCAGCTTGCCCAAATCATCCTACAATGAGCAGTTCTTC	CASSLPKSSYNEQFF
TRBV18	TRBJ2-2	.	.	TGTGCCAGCTCACCACGGCAGGGAGGCTCCGGGGAGCTGTTTTTT	CASSPRQGGSGELFF